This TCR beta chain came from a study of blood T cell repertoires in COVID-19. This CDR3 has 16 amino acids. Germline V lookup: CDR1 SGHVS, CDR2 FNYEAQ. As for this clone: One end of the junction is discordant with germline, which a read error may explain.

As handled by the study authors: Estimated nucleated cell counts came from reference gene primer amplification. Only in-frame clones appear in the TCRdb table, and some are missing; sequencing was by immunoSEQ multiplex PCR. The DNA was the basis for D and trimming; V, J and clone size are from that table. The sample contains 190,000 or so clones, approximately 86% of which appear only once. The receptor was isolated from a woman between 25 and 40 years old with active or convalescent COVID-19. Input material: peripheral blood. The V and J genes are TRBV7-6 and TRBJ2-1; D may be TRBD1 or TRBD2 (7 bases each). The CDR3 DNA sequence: TGTGCCAGCAGCCTAGCAGGGGGGGGTACCTACAATGAGCAGTTCTTC. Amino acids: CASSLAGGGTYNEQFF.